The 29 T cell receptor beta chains below all came from one sample that was sequenced in a study of cytomegalovirus exposure and HLA in healthy donors. This PCR relied on a set of 60 Vbeta primers and 13 Jbeta primers. Only in-frame clones appear in the TCRdb table, and some are missing; sequencing was by immunoSEQ multiplex PCR. The table has over 100,000 clones, around three quarters seen once. The sample taken for sequencing was PBMCs. These TCRs come from a man between 25 and 39 years old in good health and CMV-seropositive.

V is TRBV27 and J is TRBJ2-7; D remains ambiguous. Germline V gene data show CDR1 as MNHEY and CDR2 as SMNVEV (reference sequence). The germline V and J ends were trimmed by 7 bases and 3 bases, with 16 bases remaining between them. The CDR3 is made up of 14 amino acids. The CDR3 protein is CASTTWLPHYEQYF. The CDR3 nucleotides are TGTGCCAGCACCACGTGGCTCCCTCACTACGAGCAGTACTTC.

This clone was observed a handful of times. The genes are TRBV2 and TRBJ2-5, with 8 bases that match TRBD1. The length of the CDR3 is 14 residues. V shed 5 bases and J 4 bases; nucleotides not matched to a gene: 6. The germline CDR1 and CDR2 sequences are SNHLY and FYNNEI. The CDR3 spells CASSTRQGSETQYF. The CDR3 bases are TGTGCCAGCAGTACAAGACAGGGGTCAGAGACCCAGTACTTC.

The chain joins TRBV5-6 to TRBJ2-1; no definite D call. Trimming shortened V by 4 bases and J by 5 bases, and 7 bases separated the two germline ends. This CDR3 region has 12 residues. Germline values: CDR1 SGHDT, CDR2 YYEEEE. The CDR3 region is CASSEAHNEQFF. DNA of the CDR3: TGTGCCAGCAGCGAAGCCCACAATGAGCAGTTCTTC.

This clone was seen a handful of times. The rearrangement joins TRBV18 to TRBJ2-7, with TRBD1 identical over 10 bases. The V gene's germline CDR1 is KGHSH and CDR2 LQKENI. This CDR3 has 18 amino acids. Trimming removed 3 bases from V and 2 bases from J; junction bases left unmatched: 13. The CDR3 spells CASSPDVAGTGVPYEQYF. The CDR3 DNA is TGTGCCAGCTCACCGGACGTGGCCGGGACAGGGGTCCCCTACGAGCAGTACTTC.

The chain recombines TRBV7-2 with TRBJ2-1; D is possibly TRBD2 (5 bases). The V end was cut by 6 bases, the J end by 3 bases, with 18 bases between. The CDR3 is 16 amino acids. The germline V gene encodes CDR1 SGHTA and CDR2 FQGNSA. CDR3 residues: CASSPMGSQDYNEQFF. The CDR3 DNA is TGTGCCAGCAGTCCGATGGGGAGTCAGGACTACAATGAGCAGTTCTTC. Supplemented by reference TRBV7-2 and TRBJ2-1, the full variable domain reads GAGVSQSPSNKVTEKGKDVELRCDPISGHTALYWYRQSLGQGLEFLIYFQGNSAPDKSGLPSDRFSAERTGGSVSTLTIQRTQQEDSAVYLCASSPMGSQDYNEQFFGPGTRLTVL.

This chain uses TRBV6-5 with TRBJ2-1; TRBD2 is a possible D gene (6 bases). Germline V CDR1 and CDR2: MNHEY, SVGAGI. This CDR3 has 15 amino acids. Trimming left V 2 bases short and J 0 bases short, with 8 bases between. CDR3 region: CASSYNGGSYNEQFF. The CDR3 DNA reads as TGTGCCAGCAGTTACAACGGGGGCTCCTACAATGAGCAGTTCTTC.

This rearrangement joins TRBV10-2 to TRBJ1-1, with D possibly matching TRBD1 (6 bases). The CDR3 loop spans 15 amino acids. The germline CDR1 and CDR2 sequences are WSHSY and SAAADI. V lost 1 base to trimming and J lost 0 bases, with 9 bases between them. For the CDR3, the DNA is TGCGCCAGCAGTGAGTTGGACAGTTTGAACACTGAAGCTTTCTTT. It yields the protein CASSELDSLNTEAFF.

The genes are TRBV2 and TRBJ1-6; 7 bases are shared with TRBD1. Per germline, CDR1 SNHLY and CDR2 FYNNEI. V lost 6 bases to trimming and J lost 9 bases; unmatched junction nucleotides: 11. CDR3 length: 15 residues. CDR3 residues: CASSAFGQDGSPLHF. In DNA, the CDR3 is TGTGCCAGCAGCGCCTTTGGACAGGATGGTTCACCCCTCCACTTT.

This chain links TRBV9 with TRBJ2-1; TRBD2 might be the D (5 bases). Trimming cost V 0 bases and J 7 bases, with 8 bases left between them. The CDR3 runs to 13 residues. Germline CDR1 reads SGDLS; CDR2 reads YYNGEE. CDR3 sequence: CASSVGRGNEQFF. CDR3 sequence (DNA): TGTGCCAGCAGCGTAGGACGGGGAAATGAGCAGTTCTTC.

The chain uses TRBV7-2 and TRBJ1-2; D is possibly TRBD1 (6 bases). CDR1 SGHTA and CDR2 FQGNSA come from the germline V gene. The CDR3 totals 16 residues. V lost 1 base to trimming and J lost 5 bases, with 17 bases between them. The CDR3 bases are TGTGCCAGCAGCTTAGGGTGGCCAGGGGAGACGTATGGCTACACCTTC. As protein: CASSLGWPGETYGYTF.

This chain connects TRBV28 to TRBJ2-5; 10 bases align to TRBD2. The J call may be incorrect, as the DNA end agrees better with TRBJ2-7. Germline CDR1 is MDHEN and CDR2 is SYDVKM. CDR3 length: 15 amino acids. CDR3 nucleotide sequence: TGTGCCACCCGCGCGAGCGGGGGGGCGCGCCACGAGCAGTACTTC. As protein: CATRASGGARHEQYF.

V gene TRBV14 combines with J gene TRBJ2-1; D is uncertain. V was shortened by 3 bases and J by 9 bases, with 18 bases between the two germline ends. Germline V CDR1 and CDR2: SGHDN, FVKESK. This CDR3 has 15 residues. Here the CDR3 reads CASSHYARRVGEQFF. The CDR3, as DNA: TGTGCCAGCAGCCATTATGCTCGACGGGTTGGTGAGCAGTTCTTC.

The chain has TRBV9 and TRBJ2-3, with 9 positions matching TRBD1. The germline V gene has CDR1 SGDLS and CDR2 YYNGEE. Trimming at V came to 4 bases and at J to 0 bases, leaving 12 bases not matched to a gene. The length of the CDR3 is 18 residues. CDR3 protein: CASSPRRGQGQSTDTQYF. For the CDR3, the DNA is TGTGCCAGCAGCCCACGGAGAGGACAGGGGCAAAGCACAGATACGCAGTATTTT.

This clone was detected once. J is TRBJ1-2 and V is TRBV27; TRBD1 aligns across 9 bases. J gave up 7 bases and V 5 bases, and 5 bases lay outside the gene matches. This CDR3 is 13 amino acids long. The germline gives CDR1 MNHEY, CDR2 SMNVEV (reference sequence). The CDR3 region has the DNA TGTGCCAGCAGTCCGGACAGGGGTGCTGGCTACACCTTC. Amino acids: CASSPDRGAGYTF.

The chain links TRBV6-1 to TRBJ2-4, with 7 nucleotides matching TRBD2. J gave up 7 bases and V 10 bases, and 4 bases lay outside the gene matches. This CDR3 region has 11 residues. Germline values: CDR1 MNHNS, CDR2 SASEGT. CDR3 protein: CATGSGNIQYF. The CDR3 DNA reads as TGTGCCACCGGTAGCGGGAACATTCAGTACTTC.

The chain couples TRBV6-5 to TRBJ2-4, with D possibly matching TRBD1 (6 bases). Trimming removed 4 bases from V and 4 bases from J, with 17 bases in between. Germline V CDR1 and CDR2: MNHEY, SVGAGI. CDR3 length equals 16 residues. For the CDR3, the DNA is TGTGCCAGCAGTTTCATACAGGGCGGTGGGAAAAACATTCAGTACTTC. Protein: CASSFIQGGGKNIQYF.

The CDR3 sequence is CASSYSGSYNEQFF. The DNA for the CDR3 is TGTGCCAGCAGTTACTCGGGCAGCTACAATGAGCAGTTCTTC. The chain employs TRBV6-5 and TRBJ2-1; D is undetermined. The CDR3 length is 14 residues. Trimming removed 0 bases from V and 3 bases from J, with 6 bases in between. CDR1 and CDR2 (germline): MNHEY, SVGAGI.

V and J are TRBV18 and TRBJ1-3; possibly TRBD1 for D (5 bases). The CDR3 consists of 15 residues. Germline CDR1 is KGHSH and CDR2 is LQKENI. The ends were cut back, 3 bases at V and 0 bases at J, with 9 bases in the middle. The CDR3 coding sequence is TGTGCCAGCTCACCCATGACAGACTCTGGAAACACCATATATTTT. Its protein is CASSPMTDSGNTIYF.

A word on this clone: The junction departs from germline at one end; a sequencing error may be responsible. The chain has TRBV5-6 and TRBJ1-1, with D uncertain. This CDR3 has 11 residues. Looked up from germline, CDR1 is SGHDT and CDR2 is YYEEEE. CDR3 nucleotide sequence: TGTGCCAGCAGCTACAACAGTGAAGCTTTCTTT. Amino acid sequence: CASSYNSEAFF.

The chain recombines TRBV5-1 with TRBJ2-1; D possibly corresponds to TRBD2 (5 bases). Germline V gene lookup returns CDR1 SGHRS and CDR2 YFSETQ. The CDR3 length is 14 residues. With 0 bases removed from V and 9 bases from J, the gap between germline ends came to 13 bases. CDR3 nucleotide sequence: TGCGCCAGCAGCTTGGAAAGGGAGTCAATTGAGCAGTTCTTC. The encoded protein is CASSLERESIEQFF.

The chain joins TRBV19 to TRBJ1-1; D is undetermined. Germline CDR1 LNHDA, CDR2 SQIVND (reference sequence). The CDR3 is made up of 14 amino acids. Trimming cost V 0 bases and J 0 bases, with 5 bases left between them. CDR3 residues: CASSIEDLNTEAFF. The CDR3 coding sequence is TGTGCCAGTAGTATAGAGGACTTGAACACTGAAGCTTTCTTT.

This chain joins TRBV5-4 and TRBJ2-7, with 10 positions matching TRBD1. There are 13 residues in the CDR3. V dropped 5 bases and J dropped 7; count of bases not matched to a gene: 6. CDR1 and CDR2 (germline): SGHNT, YYREEE (reference sequence). For the CDR3, the DNA is TGTGCCAGCAGTTGGGACAGGGGAGGGGAGCAGTACTTC. Amino acid sequence: CASSWDRGGEQYF.

This clone has more than one count but fewer than ten. V and J are TRBV7-9 and TRBJ1-1, with 7 bases aligning to TRBD1. Germline CDR1 is SEHNR and CDR2 is FQNEAQ (reference sequence). CDR3 size: 13 residues. J was trimmed by 3 bases and V by 6 bases; bases with no gene match: 4. The DNA for the CDR3 is TGTGCCAGCAGTTCCCAGGGGGACACTGAAGCTTTCTTT. Its protein product is CASSSQGDTEAFF.

This rearrangement joins TRBV6-5 to TRBJ2-1; TRBD2 is a possible D gene (6 bases). Germline-derived CDR1 and CDR2 are MNHEY and SVGAGI. The germline V and J ends were trimmed by 4 bases and 8 bases, with 12 bases remaining between them. This CDR3 region has 13 residues. The CDR3 DNA is TGTGCCAGCAGTTCCGGAGGGAGAGATGAGCAGTTCTTC. Protein: CASSSGGRDEQFF.

The chain joins TRBV6-5 to TRBJ1-1; 8 nucleotides agree with TRBD1. The V and J ends lost 5 bases and 1 base, in that order; junction bases with no gene match: 3. The length of the CDR3 is 14 residues. The germline V gene has CDR1 MNHEY and CDR2 SVGAGI. CDR3 DNA: TGTGCCAGCAGTCGACAGGGGAGGAACACTGAAGCTTTCTTT. Amino acid sequence: CASSRQGRNTEAFF.

This rearrangement joins TRBV28 to TRBJ2-3, with 13 positions matching TRBD2. This CDR3 comprises 14 residues. The ends lost 7 bases at V and 6 bases at J; junction bases unmatched: 4. From germline, CDR1 is MDHEN and CDR2 SYDVKM. The CDR3 nucleotides read TGTGCCAGCACCCTGACTAGCGGGGGGGATACGCAGTATTTT. Protein product: CASTLTSGGDTQYF.

The chain couples TRBV6-5 to TRBJ2-7, with D possibly TRBD1 on 5 matching bases. The ends were cut back, 5 bases at V and 2 bases at J, with 16 bases in the middle. Per germline, CDR1 MNHEY and CDR2 SVGAGI. This CDR3 contains 15 residues. CDR3 region: CASSPTTDSPYEQYF. The CDR3 DNA reads TGTGCCAGCAGTCCGACGACAGATTCACCCTACGAGCAGTACTTC.

This clone turned up a few times. This chain connects TRBV6-4 to TRBJ2-2; perhaps TRBD1 as D (5 bases). CDR1 is MRHNA, CDR2 SNTAGT, per germline. V shed 1 base and J shed 7 bases, with 10 bases lying between them. The CDR3 runs 14 residues. In DNA, the CDR3 is TGTGCCAGCAGTGACTTAGGGGCGAGCGGGGAGCTGTTTTTT. It encodes CASSDLGASGELFF.

The gene calls are TRBV9 and TRBJ1-3; the D gene is possibly TRBD1 (6 bases). The CDR3 contains 13 residues. V gave up 4 bases and J gave up 8 bases, with 13 bases separating them. CDR1 and CDR2 from the germline V gene are SGDLS and YYNGEE. The CDR3 region has the DNA TGTGCCAGCAGCATTCCGACAGGAGACACCATATATTTT. Amino acids: CASSIPTGDTIYF. The full variable domain, in which reference TRBV9 and TRBJ1-3 provide the parts outside the CDR3, is DSGVTQTPKHLITATGQRVTLRCSPRSGDLSVYWYQQSLDQGLQFLIQYYNGEERAKGNILERFSAQQFPDLHSELNLSSLELGDSALYFCASSIPTGDTIYFGEGSWLTVV.